The 21 T cell receptor beta chains listed next were all sequenced from one sample in a study of CD8+ T cells in alopecia areata. Extraction and reverse transcription of RNA yielded cDNA as the sequencing template. The table came from immunoSEQ multiplex PCR; TCRdb's copy has only in-frame clones and leaves some out. In the table there are some 130,000 clones, 49% of which are singletons. This sample comprised CD8+ T cells sorted from blood, obtained at week 0. The receptors originated from a human donor with alopecia areata.

This clone has a handful of counts. The chain recombines TRBV4-1 with TRBJ2-3; perhaps TRBD2 as D (7 bases). In germline, CDR1 is MGHRA, CDR2 YSYEKL. V was clipped by 2 bases and J by 2 bases, with 14 bases between them. The CDR3 is 16 residues long. CDR3 protein: CASSQTGGRYTDTQYF. CDR3 in DNA: TGCGCCAGCAGCCAAACCGGGGGGCGTTACACAGATACGCAGTATTTT.

To note about this clone: In the same sample, other DNA sequences code for this CDR3. V is TRBV29-1 and J is TRBJ1-2; D gene ambiguous. The CDR3 runs to 13 residues. The V gene lost 0 bases and the J gene lost 4 bases, with 9 bases spanning the gap. Per the germline V gene, CDR1 is SQVTM and CDR2 is ANQGSEA. The CDR3 nucleotides are TGCAGCGTTGAAGATCTCGGATCCTATGGCTACACCTTC. Amino acid sequence: CSVEDLGSYGYTF.

The rearrangement links TRBV6-4 to TRBJ2-1, with 8 nucleotides matching TRBD1. Germline V gives CDR1 MRHNA, CDR2 SNTAGT. V shed 7 bases and J 5 bases; nucleotides not matched to a gene: 7. CDR3 size: 14 residues. The CDR3 protein is CASIPGQADNEQFF. CDR3 nucleotides: TGTGCCAGCATCCCGGGACAGGCCGACAATGAGCAGTTCTTC.

V and J are TRBV27 and TRBJ2-3, with D uncertain. The CDR3 is 12 amino acids. The V gene lost 4 bases and the J gene lost 8 bases, with 10 bases spanning the gap. Germline lookup yields CDR1 MNHEY and CDR2 SMNVEV (reference sequence). The CDR3 nucleotides are TGTGCCAGCAGTTCCCCTACGGGTACGCAGTATTTT. As protein: CASSSPTGTQYF.

The rearrangement uses TRBV9 and TRBJ2-7; D is possibly TRBD1 (7 bases). The germline gives CDR1 SGDLS, CDR2 YYNGEE. Trimming pared 4 bases from V and 2 bases from J, leaving 13 bases between. This CDR3 has 14 residues. The CDR3 protein is CASSLRDRPYEQYF. Here the CDR3 DNA reads TGTGCCAGCAGCCTGCGGGACAGACCCTACGAGCAGTACTTC.

This clone turned up a few times. The chain uses TRBV9 and TRBJ2-1; TRBD1 is a possible D gene (6 bases). Germline assignment: CDR1 SGDLS and CDR2 YYNGEE. The CDR3 is made up of 13 amino acids. The V gene lost 3 bases and the J gene lost 3 bases, with 7 bases spanning the gap. CDR3 sequence reads: CASSADSYNEQFF. CDR3 DNA: TGTGCCAGCAGCGCGGACAGCTACAATGAGCAGTTCTTC.

This chain links TRBV29-1 with TRBJ2-7; TRBD2 agrees at 8 bases. V lost 7 bases to trimming and J lost 0 bases; unmatched junction nucleotides: 5. The CDR3 has 13 residues. The V gene's germline CDR1 is SQVTM and CDR2 ANQGSEA. The CDR3 reads CSAESGGSYEQYF. For the CDR3, the DNA is TGCAGCGCGGAGAGCGGGGGCTCCTACGAGCAGTACTTC.

This clone has only a few counts. Other DNA sequences in the same sample also yield this CDR3. The chain carries TRBV19 and TRBJ1-5; 7 nucleotides line up with TRBD1. With 3 bases clipped from V and 7 bases from J, the junction kept 6 bases outside the gene matches. CDR1 and CDR2 from the germline V gene are LNHDA and SQIVND (reference sequence). CDR3 length: 14 amino acids. The CDR3, as DNA: TGTGCCAGTAGTATCCGGGACAGAGGGCAGCCCCAGCATTTT. Its protein product is CASSIRDRGQPQHF. Full variable domain (outside the CDR3, taken from reference TRBV19 and TRBJ1-5): DGGITQSPKYLFRKEGQNVTLSCEQNLNHDAMYWYRQDPGQGLRLIYYSQIVNDFQKGDIAEGYSVSREKKESFPLTVTSAQKNPTAFYLCASSIRDRGQPQHFGDGTRLSIL.

This clone was recorded once. The chain recombines TRBV29-1 with TRBJ2-7, with D possibly called TRBD1 or TRBD2 (5 bases each). The CDR3 totals 15 residues. Germline CDR1 is SQVTM and CDR2 is ANQGSEA. Trimming stripped 4 bases from V and 0 bases from J, with 16 bases between. Here the CDR3 DNA reads TGCAGCGTTGGGGATCCTGGGACGGCCTCCTACGAGCAGTACTTC. Protein product: CSVGDPGTASYEQYF.

This sequence joins TRBV5-1 and TRBJ2-1; maybe TRBD2 (6 bases). Germline V gene sequence: CDR1 SGHRS, CDR2 YFSETQ. The CDR3 extends over 15 amino acids. V was pared by 3 bases and J by 1 base, with 11 bases between. The CDR3 loop reads CASSSAGGSYNEQFF. CDR3 coding DNA: TGCGCCAGCAGCTCTGCCGGGGGTTCCTACAATGAGCAGTTCTTC.

This clone has a count of ten or more. The genes are TRBV9 and TRBJ1-1; 9 bases are shared with TRBD1. CDR1 is SGDLS, CDR2 YYNGEE, per germline. V dropped 2 bases and J dropped 6; count of bases not matched to a gene: 14. This CDR3 is built from 17 residues. CDR3 loop: CASSVAFLGTGMSEAFF. The CDR3 coding sequence is TGTGCCAGCAGCGTGGCGTTTTTAGGGACAGGGATGTCTGAAGCTTTCTTT.

This clone turned up a few times. This chain links TRBV6-1 with TRBJ2-1; 9 bases agree with TRBD1. V dropped 10 bases and J dropped 4; count of bases not matched to a gene: 2. Looked up from germline, CDR1 is MNHNS and CDR2 is SASEGT. CDR3 length: 12 residues. The CDR3 bases are TGTGCCATCGGGACAGGGTACAATGAGCAGTTCTTC. This sequence encodes CAIGTGYNEQFF.

The gene calls are TRBV27 and TRBJ1-1; D not resolved. The V gene's germline CDR1 is MNHEY and CDR2 SMNVEV (reference sequence). The CDR3 has 14 amino acids. V lost 7 bases to trimming and J lost 6 bases, with 18 bases between them. The CDR3 here is CASNPGARKAEAFF. In DNA form, the CDR3 reads TGTGCCAGCAACCCGGGTGCGAGGAAAGCTGAAGCTTTCTTT.

The table lists this clone with a count of one. The chain employs TRBV7-9 and TRBJ1-2, with 7 bases matching TRBD1. Losses at the gene ends were 6 bases for V and 4 bases for J; bases not matched to a gene: 17. Per germline, CDR1 SEHNR and CDR2 FQNEAQ (reference sequence). The CDR3 covers 17 residues. The CDR3 protein is CASSPPTAGGEVYGYTF. The CDR3 nucleotides read TGTGCCAGCAGTCCCCCTACGGCAGGGGGGGAGGTCTATGGCTACACCTTC. Supplemented by reference TRBV7-9 and TRBJ1-2, the full variable domain reads DTGVSQNPRHKITKRGQNVTFRCDPISEHNRLYWYRQTLGQGPEFLTYFQNEAQLEKSRLLSDRFSAERPKGSFSTLEIQRTEQGDSAMYLCASSPPTAGGEVYGYTFGSGTRLTVV.

In this sample, this clone turned up a few times. The chain carries TRBV27 and TRBJ2-5, with TRBD1 as a possible D gene (6 bases). The DNA matches TRBJ2-7 better at its end, which makes the J call doubtful. Germline V gene data show CDR1 as MNHEY and CDR2 as SMNVEV (reference sequence). The CDR3 extends over 14 amino acids. CDR3 protein: CASSLEGVPYEQYF. In DNA form, the CDR3 reads TGTGCCAGCAGTCTCGAGGGGGTCCCCTACGAGCAGTACTTC.

The V call is TRBV11-2, the J call TRBJ1-2; 7 positions match TRBD1. Germline V CDR1 and CDR2: SGHAT, FQNNGV. J was trimmed by 6 bases and V by 5 bases; bases with no gene match: 12. This CDR3 region has 15 residues. CDR3 sequence: CASSPIATGRDGYTF. In DNA, the CDR3 is TGTGCCAGCAGCCCAATCGCGACAGGGAGAGATGGCTACACCTTC.

This clone was counted a single time. V is TRBV5-1 and J is TRBJ1-5; D not certain. Between the trimmed V and J ends, which lost 6 bases and 1 base, there was a span of 8 bases. CDR1 is SGHRS, CDR2 YFSETQ, per germline. The CDR3 extends over 13 amino acids. The CDR3 DNA reads TGCGCCAGCAAACTGGACAGCAATCAGCCCCAGCATTTT. This codes for CASKLDSNQPQHF.

The chain carries TRBV29-1 and TRBJ2-7, with 9 bases identical to TRBD1. V lost 5 bases to trimming and J lost 0 bases; unmatched junction nucleotides: 11. CDR3 length: 16 amino acids. From germline, CDR1 is SQVTM and CDR2 ANQGSEA. CDR3 nucleotide sequence: TGCAGCGTTCAGGGGGACAACAGGGGGCACTCCTACGAGCAGTACTTC. Protein: CSVQGDNRGHSYEQYF.

This clone was counted between two and nine times. The rearrangement uses TRBV4-1 and TRBJ2-1; 10 nucleotides line up with TRBD1. J gave up 6 bases and V 1 base, and 6 bases lay outside the gene matches. The V gene's germline CDR1 is MGHRA and CDR2 YSYEKL. The CDR3 runs 16 residues. For the CDR3, the DNA is TGCGCCAGCAGCCAAGTCTCCGGGACAGGGGTCAATGAGCAGTTCTTC. It specifies CASSQVSGTGVNEQFF.

This sequence joins TRBV29-1 and TRBJ2-2; D unresolved. This CDR3 has 12 residues. Between the trimmed V and J ends, which lost 4 bases and 6 bases, there was a span of 9 bases. CDR1 is SQVTM and CDR2 is ANQGSEA in the germline V gene. In nucleotides, the CDR3 is TGCAGCGTTGTAGTGGATCCCGGGGAGCTGTTTTTT. The encoded protein is CSVVVDPGELFF.

V and J are TRBV11-1 and TRBJ2-7, with D perhaps being TRBD1 or TRBD2 (5 bases each). This CDR3 region has 16 residues. Germline V lookup: CDR1 SGHAT, CDR2 FQDESV (reference sequence). V was trimmed by 5 bases and J by 0 bases, leaving 17 bases between them. CDR3: CASSGLGAESSYEQYF. Written as DNA, the CDR3 is TGTGCCAGCAGCGGACTCGGGGCGGAGAGCTCCTACGAGCAGTACTTC.